The rows below give T cell receptor beta chains drawn from one sample of a study of identical twins. TCRdb reprocessed the 5' RACE reads with MiXCR, giving one entry per CDR3 protein. The table shows hundreds of thousands of distinct CDR3 sequences, with under 10% occurring only once. These data were also filed under a second study, of yellow fever vaccine responses in identical twins.

Sequencing was done on a sample of memory (CD45RO+) T cells sorted from blood. The receptors originated from a woman in her late teens or twenties in good health. Each CDR3 is given with its conserved first and last residue. D genes are given only for firm matches. A clone size is listed for some rows: how often the clone was seen (once, few, many), or a class if it is expanded.

j_call v_call d_call clone_size cdr3_nt cdr3_aa
TRBJ2-4 TRBV29-1 NA few TGCAGCGTTGAATCACGGGGGGGACAGGGCTCTCCGGGGGCCAAAAACATTCAGTACTTC CSVESRGGQGSPGAKNIQYF
TRBJ2-3 TRBV20-1 NA many TGCAGTGCTAGAGGTTTCACAGCCAGTGGCACAGATACGCAGTATTTT CSARGFTASGTDTQYF
TRBJ2-7 TRBV28 NA NA TGTGCCAGCAGTTTAGGTTCCGTCTACGAGCAGTACTTC CASSLGSVYEQYF
TRBJ2-6 TRBV20-1 TRBD2 few TGCAGTGCTGCTAAGGGCGGGGGGGCCCACTCTGGGGCCAACGTCCTGACTTTC CSAAKGGGAHSGANVLTF
TRBJ1-2 TRBV15 NA NA TGTGCCACCAGCAGGGGGTTAGGGGGAGCTAACTATGGCTACACCTTC CATSRGLGGANYGYTF
TRBJ2-1 TRBV7-2 NA NA TGTGCCAGCAGCTCCCCGACTGGTTACAATGAGCAGTTCTTC CASSSPTGYNEQFF
TRBJ1-2 TRBV19 NA NA TGTGCCAGTAGTATGGACGGGCAGGGAGATGGCTACACCTTC CASSMDGQGDGYTF
TRBJ2-3 TRBV11-2 TRBD2 NA TGTGCCAGCAGCTATGTAGCGGGGGGCACAGATACGCAGTATTTT CASSYVAGGTDTQYF
TRBJ2-2 TRBV15 TRBD2 few TGTGCCACCAGCAGAGCGGGAGGGCCGATCGGGGAGCTGTTTTTT CATSRAGGPIGELFF
TRBJ2-7 TRBV7-2 TRBD1 few TGTGCCAGCAGTCTTAGAGAGGGACAGGGTGGAGAGCAGTACTTC CASSLREGQGGEQYF
TRBJ2-7 TRBV20-1 TRBD1 NA TGCAGTGCTAGGAAAGGGGGCTTCTACGAGCAGTACTTC CSARKGGFYEQYF
TRBJ2-2 TRBV10-3 TRBD1 many TGTGCCATCAGCGGACAGGGGCCCACCGGGGAGCTGTTTTTT CAISGQGPTGELFF
TRBJ2-7 TRBV6-2/TRBV6-3 TRBD2 many TGTGCCAGCAGAACTCCACCCGGGACTAGCCTTGGCGAGCAGTACTTC CASRTPPGTSLGEQYF
TRBJ1-6 TRBV6-2/TRBV6-3 NA many TGCGACTTGGGGAGGTCACCCCTCCACTTT CDLGRSPLHF
TRBJ2-1 TRBV28 TRBD1 NA TGTGCCAGCAGCGACCACGGGACAGGGAGCAACAATGAGCAGTTCTTC CASSDHGTGSNNEQFF
TRBJ2-6 TRBV20-1 NA once TGCAGTGCCCACGGGGGCCCAAGCTCTGGGGCCAACGTCCTGACTTTC CSAHGGPSSGANVLTF
TRBJ1-1 TRBV30 TRBD1 few TGTGCCTGGGCGGACAGGACTGAAGCTTTCTTT CAWADRTEAFF
TRBJ2-7 TRBV29-1 NA many TGCAGCGTTGAGTTCAGGGACGAGCAGTACTTC CSVEFRDEQYF
TRBJ2-2 TRBV20-1 NA many TGCAGTGCTAGTCTGAACACCGGGGAGCTGTTTTTT CSASLNTGELFF
TRBJ2-3 TRBV20-1 TRBD2 NA TGCAGGGCTAGGTCTTGGCTAGCGGGAGCCAGTAGCACAGATACGCAGTATTTT CRARSWLAGASSTDTQYF
TRBJ2-3 TRBV7-9 NA few TGTGCCAGCAGCTTTCCCGTGGACACAGATACGCAGTATTTT CASSFPVDTDTQYF
TRBJ2-7 TRBV9 NA NA TGTGCCAGTAACGCTGGGGGACTTTCCTACGAGCAGTACTTC CASNAGGLSYEQYF
TRBJ1-1 TRBV6-2/TRBV6-3 NA many TGTGCCAGCAATCCGGGACAAGGCTTAGGGAACACTGAAGCTTTCTTT CASNPGQGLGNTEAFF
TRBJ1-1 TRBV3-1 NA NA TGTGCCAGCAGCCAAGATTTAGTGGCGAACACTGAAGCTTTCTTT CASSQDLVANTEAFF
TRBJ1-5 TRBV24-1 NA many TGTGCCACCAGTTATAGCAATCAGCCCCAGCATTTT CATSYSNQPQHF
TRBJ1-4 TRBV7-2 TRBD1 NA TGTGCCAGCAGCTTATTTCCGGGACAGGGAACTGAAAAACTGTTTTTT CASSLFPGQGTEKLFF
TRBJ1-1 TRBV5-4 TRBD1 NA TGTGCCAGCAGCTCACTTGGGACAGGGAACACTGAAGCTTTCTTT CASSSLGTGNTEAFF
TRBJ2-1 TRBV20-1 NA few TGCAGTGCTAGCTCCAGAATTCAGAATGAGCAGTTCTTC CSASSRIQNEQFF
TRBJ2-1 TRBV2 TRBD2 many TGTGCCAGCAGTGAAAACGGAGGCCTAGCGGGAGTCGAGCAGTTCTTC CASSENGGLAGVEQFF
TRBJ2-7 TRBV28 TRBD1 NA TGTGCCAGTACCGGGACAGCCTACGAGCAGTACTTC CASTGTAYEQYF
TRBJ1-5 TRBV19 NA NA TGTGCCAGTAGTATGATTTTGGGATTTAATCAGCCCCAGCATTTT CASSMILGFNQPQHF
TRBJ2-4 TRBV15 NA many TGTGCCACCAGCAGAGATACTCTAGCCAAAAACATTCAGTACTTC CATSRDTLAKNIQYF
TRBJ2-2 TRBV6-2/TRBV6-3 TRBD1 many TGTGCCAGCAGTTCCGGGACAGGGGAGGTCGGGGAGCTGTTTTTT CASSSGTGEVGELFF
TRBJ2-7 TRBV4-2 NA NA TGTGCCAGCAGCCAATCCTTAGGGGGGTCCTACGAGCAGTACTTC CASSQSLGGSYEQYF
TRBJ1-1 TRBV20-1 NA few TGCAGTGCTAGTTTACAAGGCAGGGCGAACACTGAAGCTTTCTTT CSASLQGRANTEAFF
TRBJ2-2 TRBV11-2 NA few TGTGCCAGCAGCCGACTACTGAACAGCGGGGAGCTGTTTTTT CASSRLLNSGELFF
TRBJ1-5 TRBV20-1 NA few TGCAGTGCCGAGAGGGGGGGCAGGGGCAATCAGCCCCAGCATTTT CSAERGGRGNQPQHF
TRBJ1-4 TRBV7-9 NA many TGTGCCAGCAGCTTTTCCAGGAGTGGCGAAAAACTGTTTTTT CASSFSRSGEKLFF
TRBJ2-2 TRBV5-1 NA many TGCGCCAGCAGCTTGGCCGTTAAAGCGAACACCGGGGAGCTGTTTTTT CASSLAVKANTGELFF
TRBJ2-1 TRBV7-9 NA NA TGTGCCAGCAGCTTAGCGGGGGGCGCCACTTTCTTC CASSLAGGATFF
TRBJ2-7 TRBV7-6 TRBD1 NA TGTGCCAGCAGCCCACAGGGGGAAGGCGAGCAGTACTTC CASSPQGEGEQYF
TRBJ2-4 TRBV7-2 NA NA TGTGCCAGCAGCGAACGGATGGGCAGGGAACTAGTTAACTTC CASSERMGRELVNF
TRBJ2-5 TRBV6-1 TRBD1 NA TGTGCCAGCAGGGAAGGACAGGGCGGGGAGACCCAGTACTTC CASREGQGGETQYF
TRBJ2-3 TRBV27 NA NA TGTGCCAGCAGTAGGTGGGGTTCTAGCACAGATACGCAGTATTTT CASSRWGSSTDTQYF